This entry describes one T cell receptor beta chain. The sample comes from a study of PD-L1 blockade in urothelial cancer. For the study at large: Dosed intravenously at 1,200 mg every 3 weeks, atezolizumab was initiated by patients in the mid-2010s. Patients previously received 0 to 3 chemotherapy regimens.

TCRdb keeps only in-frame clones here, not all; method: immunoSEQ multiplex PCR. Among 75,000 to 95,000 clones listed, 90% to 95% were seen once. The J segment lost 5 bases and the V segment lost 4 bases, leaving 7 bases of the junction unmatched. The CDR3 has 15 residues. Germline V gene data show CDR1 as SGDLS and CDR2 as YYNGEE. The chain carries TRBV9 and TRBJ2-7, with 12 nucleotides matching TRBD1. The source was PBMCs, collected around atezolizumab (anti-PD-L1) treatment. This clonotype originated in a man aged 55 to 69 with urothelial cancer. The CDR3 coding sequence is TGTGCCAGCAGCCCACGGGGACAGGGGGCAAACGAGCAGTACTTC. Translated, it gives CASSPRGQGANEQYF.